The present entry profiles one T cell receptor (beta chain) with its context. Its antigen is unidentified. The PCR had 60 Vbeta and 13 Jbeta primers. This table comes from immunoSEQ multiplex PCR, and its TCRdb copy is limited to in-frame clones, with some not included. This sample carries around 140,000 clones, with 1.5% to 1.9% going to the ten biggest clones. This record belongs to a study of cytomegalovirus exposure and HLA in healthy donors. Findings and caveats of the study: The majority of TCR sequences were rare, yet some public TCRs appeared in many donors. As immune exposure information, only CMV serostatus was available. It was 150 to 200 TCR beta chains that were listed as cytomegalovirus-associated.

Germline V gene data show CDR1 as KGHSH and CDR2 as LQKENI. CDR3 length: 14 residues. The ends were cut back, 4 bases at V and 0 bases at J, with 4 bases in the middle. The sample taken for sequencing was PBMCs. This TCR came from a woman in her thirties or forties in good health and CMV-seronegative. The rearrangement joins TRBV18 to TRBJ2-6; D not certain. The CDR3 DNA reads TGTGCCAGCTCACTCGGCTCTGGGGCCAACGTCCTGACTTTC. This gives the protein CASSLGSGANVLTF.